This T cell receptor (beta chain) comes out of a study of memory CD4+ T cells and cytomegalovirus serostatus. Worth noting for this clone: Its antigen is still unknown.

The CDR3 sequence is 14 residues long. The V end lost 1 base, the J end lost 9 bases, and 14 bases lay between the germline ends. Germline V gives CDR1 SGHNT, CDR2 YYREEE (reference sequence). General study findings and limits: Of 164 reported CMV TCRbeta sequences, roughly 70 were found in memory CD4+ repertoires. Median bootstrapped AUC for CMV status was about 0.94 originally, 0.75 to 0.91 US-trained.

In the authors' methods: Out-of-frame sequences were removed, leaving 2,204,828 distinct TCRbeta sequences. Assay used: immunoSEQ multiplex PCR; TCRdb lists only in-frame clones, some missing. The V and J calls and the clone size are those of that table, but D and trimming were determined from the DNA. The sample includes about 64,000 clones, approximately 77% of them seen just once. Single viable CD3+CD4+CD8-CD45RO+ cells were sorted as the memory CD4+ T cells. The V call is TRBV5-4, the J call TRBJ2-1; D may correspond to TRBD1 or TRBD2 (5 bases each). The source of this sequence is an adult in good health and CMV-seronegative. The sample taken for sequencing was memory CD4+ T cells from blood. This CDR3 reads CASSLNRGRGEQFF. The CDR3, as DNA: TGTGCCAGCAGCTTGAATCGGGGAAGGGGTGAGCAGTTCTTC. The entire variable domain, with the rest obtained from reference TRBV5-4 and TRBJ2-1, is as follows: ETGVTQSPTHLIKTRGQQVTLRCSSQSGHNTVSWYQQALGQGPQFIFQYYREEENGRGNFPPRFSGLQFPNYSSELNVNALELDDSALYLCASSLNRGRGEQFFGPGTRLTVL.